The 31 T cell receptor beta chains below all came from one sample that was sequenced in a study of CD4 T cells in relation to SARS-CoV-2 and coronaviruses. Their specific antigens are unknown. Sequenced by immunoSEQ multiplex PCR; TCRdb stores in-frame clones only, minus some. Here the sample spans some 40,000 clones, approximately 82% being singletons. What was sequenced was naive CD4+ T cells from PBMCs, cultured in vitro. The subset: naive CD4+ T cells isolated by negative enrichment. These receptors all come from an adult with COVID-19.

J is TRBJ2-1 and V is TRBV27, with 9 bases fitting TRBD2. The CDR3 sequence is 15 residues long. Germline loops: CDR1 MNHEY, CDR2 SMNVEV (reference sequence). V trimming: 8 bases; J trimming: 2 bases; junction bases outside the gene matches: 7. As DNA, the CDR3 is TGTGCCAGCCTGTCACTAGCGGGTGCCTACAATGAGCAGTTCTTC. It codes for CASLSLAGAYNEQFF.

The chain has TRBV4-1 and TRBJ1-5; the D is unclear. The CDR3 is 16 residues long. V shed 4 bases and J shed 0 bases, with 13 bases lying between them. Germline V gene data show CDR1 as MGHRA and CDR2 as YSYEKL. The CDR3 sequence is CASSPHNSDSNQPQHF. The CDR3 bases are TGCGCCAGCAGCCCCCACAACAGCGATAGCAATCAGCCCCAGCATTTT.

V gene TRBV5-1 combines with J gene TRBJ1-1; D gene uncertain. V was shortened by 2 bases and J by 1 base, with 6 bases between the two germline ends. CDR1 is SGHRS and CDR2 is YFSETQ in the germline V gene. The CDR3 extends over 13 amino acids. The chain's CDR3 is CASSFTENTEAFF. In DNA, the CDR3 is TGCGCCAGCAGCTTTACAGAGAACACTGAAGCTTTCTTT. Full variable domain (remainder filled in from reference TRBV5-1 and TRBJ1-1): KAGVTQTPRYLIKTRGQQVTLSCSPISGHRSVSWYQQTPGQGLQFLFEYFSETQRNKGNFPGRFSGRQFSNSRSEMNVSTLELGDSALYLCASSFTENTEAFFGQGTRLTVV.

The chain joins TRBV30 to TRBJ2-1; 8 nucleotides align to TRBD2. CDR1 is GTSNPN and CDR2 is SVGIG in the germline V gene (reference sequence). The CDR3 has 12 amino acids. The J segment lost 14 bases and the V segment lost 2 bases, leaving 8 bases of the junction unmatched. CDR3 sequence: CAWSQSGSKKFF. The CDR3 coding sequence is TGTGCCTGGAGTCAAAGCGGGAGCAAGAAGTTCTTC.

The genes are TRBV2 and TRBJ1-5; D is ambiguous. V was cut by 6 bases and J by 9 bases, with 15 bases left in between. This CDR3 has 13 residues. Germline V CDR1 and CDR2: SNHLY, FYNNEI. CDR3 amino acids: CASRLASAGPQHF. CDR3 coding DNA: TGTGCCAGCAGGTTGGCCTCCGCGGGGCCCCAGCATTTT.

In DNA, the CDR3 is TGTGCCAGCAGCTCGACAGGGACCGATGAGCAGTTCTTC. Translated: CASSSTGTDEQFF. This chain links TRBV7-9 with TRBJ2-1; 7 bases match TRBD1. J was trimmed by 8 bases and V by 4 bases; bases with no gene match: 5. The CDR3 contains 13 residues. Germline values: CDR1 SEHNR, CDR2 FQNEAQ (reference sequence).

The chain couples TRBV7-3 to TRBJ2-1; unclear D gene. This CDR3 is built from 16 residues. V was pared by 6 bases and J by 2 bases, with 17 bases between. Germline-derived CDR1 and CDR2 are SGHTA and FQGTGA. CDR3 loop: CASSPGQVGTYNEQFF. CDR3 sequence (DNA): TGTGCCAGCAGTCCTGGGCAGGTCGGCACCTACAATGAGCAGTTCTTC. The whole variable domain, filled in from reference TRBV7-3 and TRBJ2-1, reads GAGVSQTPSNKVTEKGKYVELRCDPISGHTALYWYRQSLGQGPEFLIYFQGTGAADDSGLPNDRFFAVRPEGSVSTLKIQRTERGDSAVYLCASSPGQVGTYNEQFFGPGTRLTVL.

The chain couples TRBV28 to TRBJ1-4; TRBD1 agrees at 7 bases. The CDR3 contains 14 residues. Germline V lookup: CDR1 MDHEN, CDR2 SYDVKM. V was clipped by 7 bases and J by 8 bases; unmatched bases: 10. DNA of the CDR3: TGTGCCAGCACCGACGAGGGACAGCAAGAAAAACTGTTTTTT. Protein sequence: CASTDEGQQEKLFF. The complete variable domain, with remaining parts taken from reference TRBV28 and TRBJ1-4, reads DVKVTQSSRYLVKRTGEKVFLECVQDMDHENMFWYRQDPGLGLRLIYFSYDVKMKEKGDIPEGYSVSREKKERFSLILESASTNQTSMYLCASTDEGQQEKLFFGSGTQLSVL.

This chain connects TRBV29-1 to TRBJ2-7; 9 bases are shared with TRBD1. Trimming removed 3 bases from V and 3 bases from J; junction bases left unmatched: 6. Per germline, CDR1 SQVTM and CDR2 ANQGSEA. The CDR3 sequence is 14 residues long. The CDR3 loop is CSVDRGGQGYEQYF. The DNA of the CDR3 is TGCAGCGTTGATAGGGGGGGACAGGGCTACGAGCAGTACTTC.

The chain has TRBV7-8 and TRBJ1-2, with 11 bases lining up with TRBD1. The ends lost 5 bases at V and 8 bases at J; junction bases unmatched: 7. This CDR3 spans 14 amino acids. CDR1 is SGHVS, CDR2 FQNEAQ, per germline. The CDR3 spells CASSAGQGAPGYTF. The CDR3 DNA sequence: TGTGCCAGCAGCGCTGGACAGGGGGCTCCCGGCTACACCTTC.

The table lists this clone with a few counts. The chain is built from TRBV7-9 and TRBJ1-2, with D possibly TRBD1 on 6 matching bases. Germline V gene data show CDR1 as SEHNR and CDR2 as FQNEAQ (reference sequence). The germline V and J ends were trimmed by 4 bases and 4 bases, with 13 bases remaining between them. This CDR3 comprises 14 residues. The CDR3 sequence: CASSSRGPLYGYTF. The CDR3 DNA follows: TGTGCCAGCAGCTCCAGGGGTCCCCTCTATGGCTACACCTTC.

This chain connects TRBV15 to TRBJ2-3; the match to TRBD1 covers 7 bases. Germline V gives CDR1 LNHNV, CDR2 YYDKDF (reference sequence). The CDR3 contains 15 residues. J gave up 4 bases and V 2 bases, and 6 bases lay outside the gene matches. Here the CDR3 DNA reads TGTGCCACCAGCAGATCGGTTCAGGGGGCAGATACGCAGTATTTT. Its translation is CATSRSVQGADTQYF.

The genes are TRBV12-5 and TRBJ2-3; tentative D call: TRBD2 (5 bases). Trimming removed 7 bases at V and 4 bases at J, with 9 bases between. The CDR3 runs to 12 residues. CDR1 is LGHNT and CDR2 is FRNRAP in the germline V gene. The DNA for the CDR3 is TGTGCTAGTGCCAAGGAGGCAGATACGCAGTATTTT. The encoded protein is CASAKEADTQYF.

By frequency in the sample, this clone is medium-sized. The chain's CDR3 is CASSPEETSAIETQYF. CDR3 sequence (DNA): TGTGCCAGCAGCCCAGAGGAGACTAGCGCTATAGAGACCCAGTACTTC. This rearrangement joins TRBV9 to TRBJ2-5, with 8 bases fitting TRBD2. Per germline, CDR1 SGDLS and CDR2 YYNGEE. V shed 4 bases and J 4 bases; nucleotides not matched to a gene: 12. This CDR3 is 16 amino acids long.

The J gene is TRBJ2-5, the V gene TRBV18; possible D gene TRBD1, 6 bases. The CDR3 runs 16 residues. Per the germline V gene, CDR1 is KGHSH and CDR2 is LQKENI. Trimming pared 3 bases from V and 3 bases from J, leaving 17 bases between. For the CDR3, the DNA is TGTGCCAGCTCACCCGAGCCGGGGACAATCGAAGAGACCCAGTACTTC. It is translated as CASSPEPGTIEETQYF. The entire variable domain, with the rest obtained from reference TRBV18 and TRBJ2-5, is as follows: NAGVMQNPRHLVRRRGQEARLRCSPMKGHSHVYWYRQLPEEGLKFMVYLQKENIIDESGMPKERFSAEFPKEGPSILRIQQVVRGDSAAYFCASSPEPGTIEETQYFGPGTRLLVL.

The genes are TRBV4-1 and TRBJ2-2; D possibly matches TRBD1 or TRBD2 (5 bases each). Germline values: CDR1 MGHRA, CDR2 YSYEKL. CDR3 size: 15 residues. Trimming removed 4 bases from V and 0 bases from J, with 9 bases in between. CDR3 in amino acids: CASSRGTANTGELFF. The DNA for the CDR3 is TGCGCCAGCAGCCGAGGGACGGCGAACACCGGGGAGCTGTTTTTT.

CDR3 residues: CASSLRQVGDEQFF. CDR3 coding DNA: TGTGCCAGCAGTTTAAGGCAGGTTGGGGATGAGCAGTTCTTC. This chain connects TRBV27 to TRBJ2-1; D uncertain. Trimming took off 2 bases at V and 8 bases at J, with 13 bases between the two ends. The CDR3 length is 14 residues. In germline, CDR1 is MNHEY, CDR2 SMNVEV (reference sequence).

Only one count was recorded for this clone. The chain carries TRBV10-3 and TRBJ2-3; D remains unclear. The V gene's germline CDR1 is ENHRY and CDR2 SYGVKD. V was pared by 0 bases and J by 8 bases, with 12 bases between. The CDR3 sequence is 14 residues long. In DNA, the CDR3 is TGTGCCATCAGTGAGTCGACTCGAGGAGCTACGCAGTATTTT. Encoded protein: CAISESTRGATQYF.

The rearrangement uses TRBV19 and TRBJ1-4; TRBD1 might be the D (5 bases). V gave up 4 bases and J gave up 13 bases, with 13 bases separating them. CDR3 length: 12 amino acids. CDR1 is LNHDA, CDR2 SQIVND, per germline (reference sequence). The CDR3: CASSNDGGVLFF. The CDR3 DNA reads as TGTGCCAGTAGTAATGACGGGGGTGTACTGTTTTTT.

The rearrangement links TRBV4-1 to TRBJ2-3, with D perhaps being TRBD1 or TRBD2 (6 bases each). The length of the CDR3 is 16 residues. Trimming removed 0 bases at V and 3 bases at J, with 13 bases between. From germline, CDR1 is MGHRA and CDR2 YSYEKL. The CDR3 spells CASSQEGGRRTDTQYF. CDR3 coding DNA: TGCGCCAGCAGCCAAGAAGGGGGGAGGCGTACAGATACGCAGTATTTT.

Here the CDR3 DNA reads TGTGCCAGCAGCTTTAGTGGCCAGTTGGGAGATACGCAGTATTTT. Protein product: CASSFSGQLGDTQYF. The rearrangement uses TRBV7-3 and TRBJ2-3; D unclear. Germline loops: CDR1 SGHTA, CDR2 FQGTGA. The V end was cut by 3 bases, the J end by 5 bases, with 15 bases between. This CDR3 region has 15 residues.

This chain joins TRBV11-2 and TRBJ2-1, with no clear D. The V and J ends lost 1 base and 3 bases respectively, with 4 bases between them. Germline V gene sequence: CDR1 SGHAT, CDR2 FQNNGV. CDR3 length: 13 residues. CDR3 region: CASSLASYNEQFF. CDR3 bases: TGTGCCAGCAGCTTAGCTAGCTACAATGAGCAGTTCTTC.

The chain combines TRBV6-2 or TRBV6-3 with TRBJ2-1, with 7 nucleotides matching TRBD2. The CDR3 is 14 residues long. From germline, CDR1 is MNHEY and CDR2 SVGEGT. V lost 4 bases, J lost 8 bases, and 8 bases stayed unmatched. The CDR3 DNA follows: TGTGCCAGCAGTTGGGGCGGGAGTATCTATGAGCAGTTCTTC. Amino acid sequence: CASSWGGSIYEQFF.

This clone was recorded only once. The chain carries TRBV5-1 and TRBJ1-2; D gene unclear. Deletions cut 4 bases from V and 1 base from J, with 17 bases between. The CDR3 has 16 amino acids. Germline values: CDR1 SGHRS, CDR2 YFSETQ. CDR3 in amino acids: CASSGGFVRDNYGYTF. The CDR3 DNA sequence: TGCGCCAGCAGCGGCGGTTTTGTGCGAGATAACTATGGCTACACCTTC.

The table lists this clone with a few counts. The gene calls are TRBV9 and TRBJ2-7, with 7 bases fitting TRBD2. The CDR3 has 16 residues. V was clipped by 3 bases and J by 7 bases; unmatched bases: 16. Germline V CDR1 and CDR2: SGDLS, YYNGEE. CDR3 residues: CASSADRGVNEREQYF. The CDR3 coding sequence is TGTGCCAGCAGCGCCGATCGGGGGGTGAACGAGCGAGAGCAGTACTTC.

This clone has just one count. V gene TRBV5-1 combines with J gene TRBJ2-6, with D possibly matching TRBD1 (5 bases). The CDR3 extends over 18 amino acids. The germline V and J ends were trimmed by 2 bases and 0 bases, with 15 bases remaining between them. CDR1 SGHRS and CDR2 YFSETQ come from the germline V gene. Here the CDR3 DNA reads TGCGCCAGCAGCTTTCAGGGAACAATAAACTCTGGGGCCAACGTCCTGACTTTC. This encodes CASSFQGTINSGANVLTF.

In this sample, this clone turned up once. The gene calls are TRBV7-9 and TRBJ2-3; the match to TRBD2 covers 11 bases. Germline V gives CDR1 SEHNR, CDR2 FQNEAQ (reference sequence). The CDR3 sequence is 19 residues long. V lost 5 bases to trimming and J lost 7 bases; unmatched junction nucleotides: 20. DNA for the CDR3: TGTGCCAGCAGCCCCTTCGCTACTGTTAGCGGGAGGGCCTTCCATACGCAGTATTTT. This encodes CASSPFATVSGRAFHTQYF. The full variable domain, with the rest looked up from reference TRBV7-9 and TRBJ2-3, is DTGVSQNPRHKITKRGQNVTFRCDPISEHNRLYWYRQTLGQGPEFLTYFQNEAQLEKSRLLSDRFSAERPKGSFSTLEIQRTEQGDSAMYLCASSPFATVSGRAFHTQYFGPGTRLTVL.

The chain employs TRBV18 and TRBJ1-1, with a possible D match to TRBD1 (6 bases). Looked up from germline, CDR1 is KGHSH and CDR2 is LQKENI. Trimming removed 1 base at V and 8 bases at J, with 11 bases between. The CDR3 runs 13 residues. CDR3 amino acids: CASSPLRGVEAFF. The CDR3 nucleotides read TGTGCCAGCTCACCACTTAGGGGGGTGGAAGCTTTCTTT. Combining the CDR3 with reference TRBV18 and TRBJ1-1 gives the whole variable domain NAGVMQNPRHLVRRRGQEARLRCSPMKGHSHVYWYRQLPEEGLKFMVYLQKENIIDESGMPKERFSAEFPKEGPSILRIQQVVRGDSAAYFCASSPLRGVEAFFGQGTRLTVV.

The chain recombines TRBV2 with TRBJ2-7; 7 bases align to TRBD2. The CDR3 covers 14 residues. With 7 bases clipped from V and 0 bases from J, the junction kept 6 bases outside the gene matches. The germline gives CDR1 SNHLY, CDR2 FYNNEI. For the CDR3, the DNA is TGTGCCAGCACATCGGGAGGTTACTCCTACGAGCAGTACTTC. Amino acid sequence: CASTSGGYSYEQYF.

Comments on this clone: One end of the junction is discordant with germline, which a read error may explain. The J gene is TRBJ2-1, the V gene TRBV7-2; D call uncertain. In germline, CDR1 is SGHTA, CDR2 FQGNSA. CDR3 length: 13 amino acids. CDR3 DNA sequence: TGTGCCAGCAGCTTAACTTCCTATAATGAGCAGTTCTTC. This encodes CASSLTSYNEQFF.

This clone has more than one count but fewer than ten. J is TRBJ2-7 and V is TRBV28, with D hard to call. CDR3 length: 12 residues. Germline CDR1 is MDHEN and CDR2 is SYDVKM. Trimming removed 2 bases from V and 4 bases from J, with 6 bases in between. The CDR3 region has the DNA TGTGCCAGCAGTTTAGCCGGGTACGAGCAGTACTTC. Translated, it gives CASSLAGYEQYF.